This T cell receptor (beta chain) appears in the sequencing data of a study of blood T cell repertoires in COVID-19. Looking at the study overall: From T cells, B-cell-depleted T cells, or PBMCs came the material, which was cDNA or gDNA.

As processed by the authors: Amplification with reference gene primers provided the estimates of nucleated cell counts. Using immunoSEQ multiplex PCR, the repertoire was profiled, and TCRdb retains in-frame clones only, with some absent. V, J and clone size derive from that table, while D and trimming were established from the DNA sequence. The sample has around 35,000 clones; roughly 84% are singletons. The CDR3 runs to 15 residues. Looked up from germline, CDR1 is KGHSH and CDR2 is LQKENI. V trimming: 3 bases; J trimming: 2 bases; junction bases outside the gene matches: 2. The sequence was collected from a man aged 55 to 70 with active COVID-19. The sample taken for sequencing was peripheral blood. The chain links TRBV18 to TRBJ2-3; TRBD2 matches 10 bases. CDR3 sequence: CASSPTSGNTDTQYF. CDR3 nucleotide sequence: TGTGCCAGCTCACCTACTAGCGGGAACACAGATACGCAGTATTTT. The full variable domain, with the rest looked up from reference TRBV18 and TRBJ2-3, is NAGVMQNPRHLVRRRGQEARLRCSPMKGHSHVYWYRQLPEEGLKFMVYLQKENIIDESGMPKERFSAEFPKEGPSILRIQQVVRGDSAAYFCASSPTSGNTDTQYFGPGTRLTVL.